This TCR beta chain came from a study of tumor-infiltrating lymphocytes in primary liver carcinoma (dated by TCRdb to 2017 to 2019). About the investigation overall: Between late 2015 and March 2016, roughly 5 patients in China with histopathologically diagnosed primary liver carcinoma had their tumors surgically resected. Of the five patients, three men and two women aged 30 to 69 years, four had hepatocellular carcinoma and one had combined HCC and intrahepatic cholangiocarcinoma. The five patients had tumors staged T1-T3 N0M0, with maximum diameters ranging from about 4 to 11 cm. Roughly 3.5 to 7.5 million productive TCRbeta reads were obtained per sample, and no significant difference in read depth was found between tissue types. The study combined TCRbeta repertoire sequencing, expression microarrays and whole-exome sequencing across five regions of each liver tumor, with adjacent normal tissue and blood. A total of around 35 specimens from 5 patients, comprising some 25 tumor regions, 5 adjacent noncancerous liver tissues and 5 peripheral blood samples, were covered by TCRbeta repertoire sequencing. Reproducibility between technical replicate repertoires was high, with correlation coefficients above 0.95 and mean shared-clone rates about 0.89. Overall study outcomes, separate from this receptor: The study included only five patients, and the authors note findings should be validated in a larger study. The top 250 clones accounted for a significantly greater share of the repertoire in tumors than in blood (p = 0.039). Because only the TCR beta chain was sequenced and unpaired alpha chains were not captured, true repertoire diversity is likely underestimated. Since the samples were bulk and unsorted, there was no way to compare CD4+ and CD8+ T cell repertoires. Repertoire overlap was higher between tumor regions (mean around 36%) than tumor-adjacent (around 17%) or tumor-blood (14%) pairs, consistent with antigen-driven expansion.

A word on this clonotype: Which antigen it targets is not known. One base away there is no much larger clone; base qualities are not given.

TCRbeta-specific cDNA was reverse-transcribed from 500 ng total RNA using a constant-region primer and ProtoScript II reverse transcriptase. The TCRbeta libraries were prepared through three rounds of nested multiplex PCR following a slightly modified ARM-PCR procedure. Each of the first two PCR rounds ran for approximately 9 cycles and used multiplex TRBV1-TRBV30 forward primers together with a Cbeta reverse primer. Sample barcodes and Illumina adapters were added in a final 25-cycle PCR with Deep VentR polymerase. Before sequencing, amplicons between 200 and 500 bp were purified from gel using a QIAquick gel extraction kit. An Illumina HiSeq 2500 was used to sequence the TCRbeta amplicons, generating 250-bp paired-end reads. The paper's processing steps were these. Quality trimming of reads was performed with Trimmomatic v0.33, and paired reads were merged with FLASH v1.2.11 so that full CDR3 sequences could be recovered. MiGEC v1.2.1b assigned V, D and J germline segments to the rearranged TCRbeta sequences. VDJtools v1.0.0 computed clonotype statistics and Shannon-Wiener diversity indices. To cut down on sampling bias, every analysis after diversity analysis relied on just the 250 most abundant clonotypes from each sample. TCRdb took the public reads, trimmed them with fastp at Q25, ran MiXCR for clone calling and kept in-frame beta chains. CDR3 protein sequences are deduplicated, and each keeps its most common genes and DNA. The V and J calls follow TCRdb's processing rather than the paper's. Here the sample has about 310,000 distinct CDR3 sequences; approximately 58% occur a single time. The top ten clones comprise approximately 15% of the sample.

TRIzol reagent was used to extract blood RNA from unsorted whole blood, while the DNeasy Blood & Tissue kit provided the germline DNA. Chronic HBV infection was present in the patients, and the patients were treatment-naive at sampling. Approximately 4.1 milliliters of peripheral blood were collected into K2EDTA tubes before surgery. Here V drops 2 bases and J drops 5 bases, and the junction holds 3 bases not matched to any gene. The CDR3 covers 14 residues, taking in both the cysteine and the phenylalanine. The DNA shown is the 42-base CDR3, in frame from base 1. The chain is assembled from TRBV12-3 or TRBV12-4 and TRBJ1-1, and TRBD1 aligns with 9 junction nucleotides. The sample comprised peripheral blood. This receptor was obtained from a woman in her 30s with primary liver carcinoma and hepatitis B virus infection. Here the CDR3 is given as CASSLNDRGTEAFF. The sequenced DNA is TGTGCCAGCAGTTTAAATGACAGGGGGACTGAAGCTTTCTTT.